Given below is one TCR beta chain in context. Its specificity is not known. Cyclophosphamide on days +3 and +4 followed busulfan-fludarabine conditioning and a marrow graft. This record belongs to a study of T cells after posttransplantation cyclophosphamide. Study-wide findings and caveats: Recipient CMV seropositivity and CMV reactivation strongly tracked TRB clonality. Blood and skin or GI T cell repertoires showed limited TRB overlap. Later post-transplant blood repertoires were often dominated by donor CD8+ memory clones.

This CDR3 spans 19 amino acids. Trimming took off 3 bases at V and 0 bases at J, with 18 bases between the two ends. From germline, CDR1 is MNHEY and CDR2 SMNVEV (reference sequence). Profiled with immunoSEQ multiplex PCR; TCRdb holds only in-frame clones, not every one. The table has about 36,000 clones, around 80% seen once. The sample consisted of CD4+ T cells sorted from blood, taken roughly 2,000 days after a stem cell transplant with posttransplant cyclophosphamide. This clonotype originated in a female patient aged 40 to 55 who received an allogeneic stem cell transplant from a related donor, was CMV-positive, and had no GVHD. Some of these T cells may belong to the graft donor. The chain recombines TRBV27 with TRBJ1-6, with a tentative D call TRBD1 (5 bases). For the CDR3, the DNA is TGTGCCAGCAGTTTTACCGGAGCCAGGGCGAGCTCCTATAATTCACCCCTCCACTTT. Translation: CASSFTGARASSYNSPLHF.